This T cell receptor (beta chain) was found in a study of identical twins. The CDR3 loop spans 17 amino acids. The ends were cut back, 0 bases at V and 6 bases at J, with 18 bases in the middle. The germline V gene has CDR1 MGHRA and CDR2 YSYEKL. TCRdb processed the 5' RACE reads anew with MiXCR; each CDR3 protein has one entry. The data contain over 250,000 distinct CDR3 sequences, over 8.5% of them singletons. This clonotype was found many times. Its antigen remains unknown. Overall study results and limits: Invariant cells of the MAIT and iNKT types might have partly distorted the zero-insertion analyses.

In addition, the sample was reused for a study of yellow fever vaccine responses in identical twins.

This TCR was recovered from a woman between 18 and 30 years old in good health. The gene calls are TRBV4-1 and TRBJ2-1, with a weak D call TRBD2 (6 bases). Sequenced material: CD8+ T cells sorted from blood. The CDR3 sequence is CASSQEPTGPGGNEQFF. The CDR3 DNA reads TGCGCCAGCAGCCAAGAACCAACGGGACCCGGGGGCAATGAGCAGTTCTTC.